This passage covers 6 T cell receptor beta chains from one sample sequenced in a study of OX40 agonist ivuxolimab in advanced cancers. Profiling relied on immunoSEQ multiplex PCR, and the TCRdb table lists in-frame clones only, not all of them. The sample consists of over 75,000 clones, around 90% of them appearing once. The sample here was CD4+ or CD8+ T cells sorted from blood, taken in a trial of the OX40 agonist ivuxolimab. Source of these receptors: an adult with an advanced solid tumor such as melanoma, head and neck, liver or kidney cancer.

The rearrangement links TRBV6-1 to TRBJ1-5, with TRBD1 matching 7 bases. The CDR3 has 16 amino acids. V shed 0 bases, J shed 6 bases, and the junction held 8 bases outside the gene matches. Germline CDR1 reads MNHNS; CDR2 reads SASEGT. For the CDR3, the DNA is TGTGCCAGCAGTGAAGCGGGGACAGACGGGCGTCAGCCCCAGCATTTT. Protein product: CASSEAGTDGRQPQHF.

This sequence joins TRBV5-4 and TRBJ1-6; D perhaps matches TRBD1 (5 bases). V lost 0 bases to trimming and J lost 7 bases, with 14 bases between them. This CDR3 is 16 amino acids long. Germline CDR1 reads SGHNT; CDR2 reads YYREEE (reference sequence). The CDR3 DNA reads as TGTGCCAGCAGCTTGGATCGCCAGGGTAAAAATTCACCCCTCCACTTT. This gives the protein CASSLDRQGKNSPLHF.

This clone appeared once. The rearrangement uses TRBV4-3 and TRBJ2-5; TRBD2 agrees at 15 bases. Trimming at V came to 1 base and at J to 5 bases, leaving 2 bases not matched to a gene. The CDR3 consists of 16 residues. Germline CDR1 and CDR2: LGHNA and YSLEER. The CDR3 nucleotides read TGCGCCAGCAGCCAAGGGACTAGCGGGAGGGGGGAGACCCAGTACTTC. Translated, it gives CASSQGTSGRGETQYF.

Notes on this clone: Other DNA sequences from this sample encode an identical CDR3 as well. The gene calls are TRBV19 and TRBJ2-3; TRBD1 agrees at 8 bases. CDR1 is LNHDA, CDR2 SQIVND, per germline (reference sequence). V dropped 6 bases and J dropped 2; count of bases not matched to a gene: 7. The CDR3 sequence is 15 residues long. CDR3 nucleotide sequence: TGTGCCAGTAGCAGCCCCAGGGGGCTCACAGATACGCAGTATTTT. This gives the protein CASSSPRGLTDTQYF.

CDR3 region: CASSSMGARETQYF. The CDR3, as DNA: TGCGCCAGCAGCTCTATGGGGGCGCGGGAGACCCAGTACTTC. This chain connects TRBV5-1 to TRBJ2-5; possibly TRBD1 for D (6 bases). V was clipped by 3 bases and J by 5 bases, with 14 bases between them. The germline V gene encodes CDR1 SGHRS and CDR2 YFSETQ. This CDR3 is 14 amino acids long.

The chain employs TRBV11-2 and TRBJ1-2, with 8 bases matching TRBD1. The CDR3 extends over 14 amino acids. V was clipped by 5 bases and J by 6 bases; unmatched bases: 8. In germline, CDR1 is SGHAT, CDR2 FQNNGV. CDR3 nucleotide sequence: TGTGCCAGCAGCCTCGTCGGGACAGGTGATGGCTACACCTTC. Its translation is CASSLVGTGDGYTF.